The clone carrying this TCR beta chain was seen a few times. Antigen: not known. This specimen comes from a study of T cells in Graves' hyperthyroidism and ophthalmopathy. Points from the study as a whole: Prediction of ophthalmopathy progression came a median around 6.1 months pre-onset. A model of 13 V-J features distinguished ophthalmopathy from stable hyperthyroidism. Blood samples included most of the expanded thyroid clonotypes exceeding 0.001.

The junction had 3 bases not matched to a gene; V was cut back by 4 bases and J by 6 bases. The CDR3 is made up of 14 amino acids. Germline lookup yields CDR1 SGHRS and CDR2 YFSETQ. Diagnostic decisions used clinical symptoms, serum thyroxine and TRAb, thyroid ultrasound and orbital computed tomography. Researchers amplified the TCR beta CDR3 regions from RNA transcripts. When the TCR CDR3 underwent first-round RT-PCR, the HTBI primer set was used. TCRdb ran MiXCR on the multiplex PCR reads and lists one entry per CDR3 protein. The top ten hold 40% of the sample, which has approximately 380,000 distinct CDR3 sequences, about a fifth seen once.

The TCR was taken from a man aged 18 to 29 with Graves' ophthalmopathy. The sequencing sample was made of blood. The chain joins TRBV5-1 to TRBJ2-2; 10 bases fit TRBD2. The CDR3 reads CASSQSGGAGELFF. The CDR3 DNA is TGCGCCAGCAGCCAAAGCGGGGGGGCCGGGGAGCTGTTTTTT.